A single sample gave rise to the 21 T cell receptor beta chains below, sequenced in a study of lymphopenia after photon versus proton radiotherapy. Using immunoSEQ multiplex PCR, the repertoire was profiled, and TCRdb retains in-frame clones only, with some absent. The repertoire holds approximately 65,000 clones, with about 90% as singletons. The specimen was peripheral blood, collected from a patient treated with proton-based radiotherapy. The receptors shown here come from an elderly man with esophageal cancer.

This clone was recorded a few times. V usage is TRBV5-1 and J usage is TRBJ2-7, with 7 bases aligning to TRBD1. The CDR3 is made up of 16 amino acids. V trimming: 0 bases; J trimming: 0 bases; junction bases outside the gene matches: 6. Germline V gene sequence: CDR1 SGHRS, CDR2 YFSETQ. CDR3 region: CASSLEASGGSYEQYF. Written as DNA, the CDR3 is TGCGCCAGCAGCTTGGAGGCGTCAGGGGGCTCCTACGAGCAGTACTTC.

This chain uses TRBV10-3 with TRBJ2-7; 7 bases agree with TRBD1. The CDR3 runs to 14 residues. V trimming: 5 bases; J trimming: 3 bases; junction bases outside the gene matches: 7. Germline V gives CDR1 ENHRY, CDR2 SYGVKD. CDR3 sequence reads: CAISPRQGVYEQYF. CDR3 nucleotides: TGTGCCATCAGTCCCCGACAGGGAGTCTACGAGCAGTACTTC.

V is TRBV11-3 and J is TRBJ2-7, with D perhaps TRBD2 (6 bases). V lost 1 base and J lost 0, with 7 bases in between. The CDR3 contains 14 residues. CDR1 is SGHNT and CDR2 is YENEEA in the germline V gene. The CDR3 DNA reads TGTGCCAGCAGCTTAGTTAGCGGCTCCTACGAGCAGTACTTC. Amino acids: CASSLVSGSYEQYF.

CDR3 loop: CASTPFRGGSNQPQHF. CDR3 nucleotide sequence: TGTGCCAGTACCCCATTCAGGGGGGGAAGCAATCAGCCCCAGCATTTT. The V and J genes are TRBV19 and TRBJ1-5; 7 bases fit TRBD1. Germline lookup yields CDR1 LNHDA and CDR2 SQIVND (reference sequence). The CDR3 is 16 amino acids. The V segment lost 7 bases and the J segment 1 base; nucleotides outside the gene matches: 10.

The rearrangement uses TRBV6-1 and TRBJ2-7; maybe TRBD2 (5 bases). V lost 0 bases and J lost 1, with 13 bases in between. Germline assignment: CDR1 MNHNS and CDR2 SASEGT. The CDR3 loop spans 16 amino acids. The CDR3 DNA reads TGTGCCAGCAGTGAAGCGACTACCCGACCTTCCTACGAGCAGTACTTC. Its translation: CASSEATTRPSYEQYF.

Only one count was recorded for this clone. The chain has TRBV5-6 and TRBJ1-6; TRBD1 might be the D (5 bases). Germline V gene sequence: CDR1 SGHDT, CDR2 YYEEEE. V was cut by 4 bases and J by 10 bases, with 15 bases left in between. CDR3 size: 14 residues. CDR3: CASSPGTLGSPLHF. CDR3 coding DNA: TGTGCCAGCAGCCCGGGGACCCTAGGATCACCCCTCCACTTT.

The J gene is TRBJ2-5, the V gene TRBV6-5, with D tentatively TRBD2 (6 bases). The DNA end favors TRBJ2-7, so the J call may be wrong. The CDR3 runs to 15 residues. CDR1 MNHEY and CDR2 SVGAGI come from the germline V gene. The CDR3 nucleotides are TGTGCCAGCAGTTACGGCTTACCGCGGGACTACGAGCAGTACTTC. This translates into CASSYGLPRDYEQYF.

This rearrangement joins TRBV7-2 to TRBJ2-7, with a weak D call TRBD2 (6 bases). The CDR3 totals 14 residues. The germline V gene has CDR1 SGHTA and CDR2 FQGNSA. V was shortened by 5 bases and J by 3 bases, with 14 bases between the two germline ends. Here the CDR3 reads CASSTGTGFYEQYF. DNA of the CDR3: TGTGCCAGCAGCACCGGGACTGGATTCTACGAGCAGTACTTC.

DNA of the CDR3: TGTGCCTGGAGAGGACAGGGGGAATGGAAACTGTTTTTT. Translating it yields CAWRGQGEWKLFF. This chain uses TRBV30 with TRBJ1-4; 10 positions match TRBD1. Germline V gene data show CDR1 as GTSNPN and CDR2 as SVGIG (reference sequence). The CDR3 spans 13 residues. V trimming: 3 bases; J trimming: 11 bases; junction bases outside the gene matches: 6.

The table lists this clone with a few counts. The genes are TRBV6-5 and TRBJ1-2, with TRBD1 matching 7 bases. The CDR3 length is 14 residues. Germline CDR1 reads MNHEY; CDR2 reads SVGAGI. The J segment lost 8 bases and the V segment lost 6 bases, leaving 12 bases of the junction unmatched. For the CDR3, the DNA is TGTGCCAGCAGACCCCCAGGGGGGGTTGAAGGCTACACCTTC. Its translation is CASRPPGGVEGYTF.

The chain uses TRBV2 and TRBJ2-4; D not resolved. The ends were cut back, 8 bases at V and 0 bases at J, with 5 bases in the middle. CDR3 size: 12 residues. Germline CDR1 SNHLY, CDR2 FYNNEI. The CDR3 loop is CASGIAKNIQYF. The CDR3 nucleotides are TGTGCCAGCGGGATAGCCAAAAACATTCAGTACTTC.

CDR3 in DNA: TGTGCCAGCAGCTTGGGCCCCAACTCCTACAATGAGCAGTTCTTC. Its protein is CASSLGPNSYNEQFF. The chain employs TRBV5-4 and TRBJ2-1; D unresolved. The germline V gene encodes CDR1 SGHNT and CDR2 YYREEE (reference sequence). The CDR3 covers 15 residues. Trimming shortened V by 0 bases and J by 0 bases, and 7 bases separated the two germline ends. The entire variable domain, with the rest obtained from reference TRBV5-4 and TRBJ2-1, is as follows: ETGVTQSPTHLIKTRGQQVTLRCSSQSGHNTVSWYQQALGQGPQFIFQYYREEENGRGNFPPRFSGLQFPNYSSELNVNALELDDSALYLCASSLGPNSYNEQFFGPGTRLTVL.

The genes are TRBV7-8 and TRBJ2-3; D gene uncertain. CDR3 size: 12 residues. The germline V gene has CDR1 SGHVS and CDR2 FQNEAQ. Trimming removed 5 bases from V and 2 bases from J, with 5 bases in between. CDR3 loop: CASSAYTDTQYF. CDR3 coding DNA: TGTGCCAGCAGCGCCTACACAGATACGCAGTATTTT.

The rearrangement joins TRBV6-5 to TRBJ1-6; no clear D gene. The CDR3 consists of 12 residues. Germline V gene data show CDR1 as MNHEY and CDR2 as SVGAGI. Trimming removed 2 bases at V and 7 bases at J, with 3 bases between. The CDR3 here is CASSYRNSPLHF. The CDR3 coding sequence is TGTGCCAGCAGTTACCGGAATTCACCCCTCCACTTT.

The V call is TRBV18, the J call TRBJ2-7, with TRBD2 matching 12 bases. Germline V gene sequence: CDR1 KGHSH, CDR2 LQKENI. There are 17 residues in the CDR3. V lost 3 bases, J lost 2 bases, and 8 bases stayed unmatched. CDR3 in DNA: TGTGCCAGCTCACCCGGGGCTGGACTAGCGGGGACCTACGAGCAGTACTTC. It yields the protein CASSPGAGLAGTYEQYF.

The chain has TRBV30 and TRBJ1-1; TRBD1 might be the D (6 bases). Germline assignment: CDR1 GTSNPN and CDR2 SVGIG (reference sequence). The CDR3 contains 14 residues. V lost 3 bases to trimming and J lost 4 bases, with 15 bases between them. In DNA form, the CDR3 reads TGTGCCTGGAGAACCCTTGGAGGGGGCACTGAAGCTTTCTTT. It encodes CAWRTLGGGTEAFF.

This chain links TRBV7-2 with TRBJ2-3; no firm D call. The length of the CDR3 is 16 residues. The V end lost 2 bases, the J end lost 1 base, and 13 bases lay between the germline ends. Germline V gives CDR1 SGHTA, CDR2 FQGNSA. Here the CDR3 reads CASSLRAMGGTDTQYF. The CDR3 DNA sequence: TGTGCCAGCAGCTTACGGGCAATGGGCGGCACAGATACGCAGTATTTT.

The gene calls are TRBV7-6 and TRBJ1-1; possibly TRBD1 for D (5 bases). This CDR3 is 15 amino acids long. V was cut by 2 bases and J by 5 bases, with 15 bases left in between. Per the germline V gene, CDR1 is SGHVS and CDR2 is FNYEAQ. Here the CDR3 reads CASSLQSQGETEAFF. CDR3 in DNA: TGTGCCAGCAGCTTACAATCCCAGGGTGAGACTGAAGCTTTCTTT.

The chain uses TRBV7-8 and TRBJ2-3, with 8 bases fitting TRBD2. V dropped 6 bases and J dropped 5; count of bases not matched to a gene: 7. Germline values: CDR1 SGHVS, CDR2 FQNEAQ. CDR3 length: 14 amino acids. Here the CDR3 reads CASSWRGEGDTQYF. CDR3 coding DNA: TGTGCCAGCAGTTGGCGGGGGGAGGGAGATACGCAGTATTTT.

The V gene is TRBV5-6, the J gene TRBJ2-7; 10 bases match TRBD2. Per germline, CDR1 SGHDT and CDR2 YYEEEE. The CDR3 sequence is 14 residues long. V shed 0 bases, J shed 7 bases, and the junction held 4 bases outside the gene matches. CDR3 sequence: CASSLGGLAREQYF. The CDR3 DNA reads as TGTGCCAGCAGCTTGGGGGGACTAGCGCGGGAGCAGTACTTC.

The rearrangement uses TRBV6-1 and TRBJ1-2; D gene ambiguous. V lost 5 bases and J 5 bases, leaving 6 bases between the germline ends. CDR3 size: 11 residues. Germline V gene lookup returns CDR1 MNHNS and CDR2 SASEGT. The CDR3 protein is CASSSGYGYTF. The CDR3 DNA reads as TGTGCCAGCAGTTCTGGGTATGGCTACACCTTC.